This T cell receptor beta chain was found in a study of OX40 agonist ivuxolimab in advanced cancers. Study summary: Ivuxolimab, an antibody acting as an agonist of OX40 (CD134), was used to treat patients. Dose-escalation patients' cancers were hepatocellular carcinoma, melanoma, renal cell or head and neck cancer.

CDR3 length: 13 amino acids. Germline lookup yields CDR1 GTSNPN and CDR2 SVGIG (reference sequence). Trimming cost V 2 bases and J 8 bases, with 13 bases left between them. The table came from immunoSEQ multiplex PCR; TCRdb's copy has only in-frame clones and leaves some out. The profile covers tens of thousands of clones, with about 86% appearing a single time and approximately 1.3% taken by the ten largest. Samples of blood were obtained at baseline, on cycle 4 day 1, and on cycle 7 day 1. There are a few counts of this clone. What it binds is not known. General study results and limits: CD8+ T cells (on average) carried more expanded clones than CD4+ T cells.

This chain connects TRBV30 to TRBJ1-5; D unresolved. This receptor was identified in an adult with an advanced solid tumor such as melanoma, head and neck, liver or kidney cancer. The starting material was CD4+ or CD8+ T cells sorted from blood, obtained in a trial of the OX40 agonist ivuxolimab. CDR3: CAWSIQPGEPQHF. In DNA form, the CDR3 reads TGTGCCTGGAGTATACAGCCAGGAGAGCCCCAGCATTTT.